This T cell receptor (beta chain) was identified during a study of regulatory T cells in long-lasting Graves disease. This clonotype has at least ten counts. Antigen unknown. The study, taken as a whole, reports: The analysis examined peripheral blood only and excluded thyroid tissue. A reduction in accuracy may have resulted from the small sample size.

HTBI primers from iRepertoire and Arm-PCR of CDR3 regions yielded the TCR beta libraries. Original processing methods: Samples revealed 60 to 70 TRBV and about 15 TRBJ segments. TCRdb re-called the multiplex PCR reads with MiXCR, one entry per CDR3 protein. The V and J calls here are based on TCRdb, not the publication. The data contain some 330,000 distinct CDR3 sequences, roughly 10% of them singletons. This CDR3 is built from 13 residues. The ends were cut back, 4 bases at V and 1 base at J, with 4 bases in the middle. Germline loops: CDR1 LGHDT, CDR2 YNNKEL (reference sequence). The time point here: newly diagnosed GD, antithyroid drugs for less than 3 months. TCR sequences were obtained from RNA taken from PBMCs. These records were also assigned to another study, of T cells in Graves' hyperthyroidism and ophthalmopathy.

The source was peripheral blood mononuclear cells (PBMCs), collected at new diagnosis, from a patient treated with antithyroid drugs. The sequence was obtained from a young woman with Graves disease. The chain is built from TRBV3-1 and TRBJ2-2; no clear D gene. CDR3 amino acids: CASSPRNTGELFF. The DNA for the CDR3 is TGTGCCAGCAGCCCAAGGAACACCGGGGAGCTGTTTTTT.